A selection of T cell receptor beta chains follows, all from one sample in a study of cytomegalovirus exposure and HLA in healthy donors. Generated by immunoSEQ multiplex PCR, the TCRdb table keeps only in-frame clones and is missing some. This table holds about 77,000 clones, about four fifths found once. The sequenced sample was PBMCs. The receptor set was obtained from a middle-aged man in good health and CMV-seronegative. Each CDR3 is given with its conserved first and last residue. A D gene is named only where the DNA matches it firmly. The size field is filled for only some rows; it gives once, few, many or a size class.

CDR3 protein,CDR3 DNA,D gene,V gene,clone size,J gene
CASSPNSGYQETQYF,TGTGCTAGCAGTCCAAATAGCGGGTACCAAGAGACCCAGTACTTC,TRBD2,TRBV7-7,few,TRBJ2-5
CASSPHRDSLYQETQYF,TGCGCCAGCAGCCCTCACCGGGACAGCCTATACCAAGAGACCCAGTACTTC,TRBD1,TRBV5-1,.,TRBJ2-5
CASSPGAINEQFF,TGTGCCAGCAGCCCCGGAGCGATCAATGAGCAGTTCTTC,.,TRBV6-5,.,TRBJ2-1
CASSLENRGRYEQYF,TGCGCCAGCAGCTTGGAAAACAGGGGGCGCTACGAGCAGTACTTC,TRBD1,TRBV5-1,.,TRBJ2-7
CASSFKGGSENQPQHF,TGTGCCAGCAGCTTTAAGGGGGGGAGCGAGAATCAGCCCCAGCATTTT,.,TRBV5-4,few,TRBJ1-5
CASSGASDSTDTQYF,TGTGCCAGCAGTGGGGCTAGCGATAGCACAGATACGCAGTATTTT,.,TRBV2,.,TRBJ2-3
CASSRGHKTGGVRPQHF,TGTGCCAGCAGCCGAGGACACAAGACAGGGGGGGTGAGGCCCCAGCATTTT,TRBD1,TRBV28,.,TRBJ1-5
CASSLERVVRNTIYF,TGTGCCAGCAGCTTAGAGCGTGTGGTACGGAACACCATATATTTT,.,TRBV11-2,.,TRBJ1-3
CASSIQGSNTDTQYF,TGTGCCAGCAGTATACAGGGCTCCAACACAGATACGCAGTATTTT,.,TRBV27,.,TRBJ2-3
CSDITGTNTDTQYF,TGCAGCGATATCACCGGGACTAACACAGATACGCAGTATTTT,TRBD2,TRBV29-1,.,TRBJ2-3
CASSRDSGETQYF,TGTGCTAGCAGCCGGGACAGCGGAGAGACCCAGTACTTC,TRBD1,TRBV7-7,once,TRBJ2-5
CASSEGLGQVYGYTF,TGTGCCAGCAGTGAAGGCTTGGGACAGGTTTATGGCTACACCTTC,TRBD1,TRBV6-1,.,TRBJ1-2
CASSRDPGQGFNQPQHF,TGTGCCAGCAGTAGGGACCCGGGACAGGGCTTCAATCAGCCCCAGCATTTT,TRBD1,TRBV5-5,.,TRBJ1-5
CASSPTGGGREAFF,TGTGCCAGCAGCCCGACAGGGGGAGGGCGGGAAGCTTTCTTT,TRBD1,TRBV6-6,.,TRBJ1-1
CASTLVGGARRGYEQYF,TGTGCCAGCACCCTAGTAGGGGGGGCAAGAAGGGGCTACGAGCAGTACTTC,.,TRBV7-8,.,TRBJ2-7
CASSIGQTYTGELFF,TGTGCCAGCAGCATCGGACAGACTTACACCGGGGAGCTGTTTTTT,.,TRBV7-6,.,TRBJ2-2
CASNPGGGNTIYF,TGTGCCAGTAATCCGGGAGGAGGAAACACCATATATTTT,.,TRBV19,.,TRBJ1-3